This T cell receptor (beta chain) was captured by sequencing in a study of blood T cell repertoires in COVID-19. While infection was still active, Seattle patients were enrolled and then followed longitudinally. Sequencing used immunoSEQ multiplex PCR; TCRdb keeps in-frame clones, though not all of them. The sample comprises about 300,000 clones, 89% of which are singletons, and 1.8% rests with the top ten. The specimen was peripheral blood. This clonotype was sampled from a woman younger than 45 with COVID-19, enrolled during active disease.

CDR3 bases: TGTGCCAGCAGCTTAGCGCGCTGGAGCACAGATACGCAGTATTTT. Amino acids: CASSLARWSTDTQYF. J is TRBJ2-3 and V is TRBV7-9, with no clear D. V was cut by 0 bases and J by 0 bases, with 7 bases left in between. Germline V CDR1 and CDR2: SEHNR, FQNEAQ (reference sequence). The CDR3 covers 15 residues. Together with reference TRBV7-9 and TRBJ2-3, the CDR3 gives the full variable domain: DTGVSQNPRHKITKRGQNVTFRCDPISEHNRLYWYRQTLGQGPEFLTYFQNEAQLEKSRLLSDRFSAERPKGSFSTLEIQRTEQGDSAMYLCASSLARWSTDTQYFGPGTRLTVL.